A single sample gave rise to the 9 T cell receptor beta chains below, sequenced in a study of blood T cell repertoires in COVID-19. The repertoire was sequenced with immunoSEQ multiplex PCR; TCRdb's copy has only in-frame clones and lacks some. Here the sample spans about 190,000 clones, 88% being singletons. Sequenced: peripheral blood. These receptors were taken from a man aged 18 to 29 with active or convalescent COVID-19.

This sequence joins TRBV7-9 and TRBJ1-5; a possible D gene is TRBD1 (5 bases). In germline, CDR1 is SEHNR, CDR2 FQNEAQ (reference sequence). The CDR3 loop spans 15 amino acids. The V and J ends lost 1 base and 4 bases respectively, with 11 bases between them. This chain's CDR3 is CASSLDGRGNQPQHF. The CDR3, as DNA: TGTGCCAGCAGCTTAGATGGTAGGGGTAATCAGCCCCAGCATTTT.

The V call is TRBV7-8, the J call TRBJ1-4; 9 positions match TRBD1. In germline, CDR1 is SGHVS, CDR2 FQNEAQ. With V trimmed by 1 base and J by 7 bases, 4 bases remained unmatched. This CDR3 has 15 residues. The chain's CDR3 is CASSLVTGGTEKLFF. The CDR3 DNA sequence: TGTGCCAGCAGCTTAGTGACAGGGGGTACTGAAAAACTGTTTTTT.

The chain couples TRBV6-5 to TRBJ1-3; a possible D gene is TRBD1 (5 bases). Germline V gene data show CDR1 as MNHEY and CDR2 as SVGAGI. Trimming took off 7 bases at V and 1 base at J, with 11 bases between the two ends. This CDR3 contains 14 residues. In nucleotides, the CDR3 is TGTGCCAGCATGAAGGGGAATTCTGGAAACACCATATATTTT. It encodes CASMKGNSGNTIYF.

Notes on this clone: Relative to the germline gene, one junction end is altered; a read error may explain this. The rearrangement uses TRBV7-9 and TRBJ2-3, with TRBD2 matching 12 bases. The CDR3 is 15 residues long. Looked up from germline, CDR1 is SEHNR and CDR2 is FQNEAQ (reference sequence). As DNA, the CDR3 is TGTGCCAGCAGCCTAGCGGGAGGGCCCACAGATACGCAGTATTTT. Its protein is CASSLAGGPTDTQYF.

The chain combines TRBV3-1 (or the pseudogene TRBV3-2) with TRBJ1-1; D may be TRBD1 (5 bases). Trimming removed 2 bases at V and 11 bases at J, with 15 bases between. Germline V gene lookup returns CDR1 LGHDT and CDR2 YNNKEL (reference sequence). There are 13 residues in the CDR3. Written as DNA, the CDR3 is TGTGCCAGCAGCCAATCGGGGGGGGAATGGGCTTTCTTT. Its translation: CASSQSGGEWAFF.

The chain recombines TRBV7-9 with TRBJ2-5; 7 bases are a match to TRBD1. Germline V gene data show CDR1 as SEHNR and CDR2 as FQNEAQ (reference sequence). This CDR3 region has 16 residues. J gave up 4 bases and V 5 bases, and 13 bases lay outside the gene matches. The CDR3 DNA is TGTGCCAGCAGCCCCCACCGACAGGGCGCGGGAGAGACCCAGTACTTC. Its protein is CASSPHRQGAGETQYF.

The chain recombines TRBV7-8 with TRBJ2-5; 10 nucleotides agree with TRBD2. V shed 7 bases and J 5 bases; nucleotides not matched to a gene: 25. The CDR3 length is 20 residues. The germline CDR1 and CDR2 sequences are SGHVS and FQNEAQ. CDR3 sequence (DNA): TGTGCCAGCACCACCTCCTGGGGCTCTTACCAGCGGGGGGGCTTCGAGACCCAGTACTTC. It encodes CASTTSWGSYQRGGFETQYF.

The gene calls are TRBV7-2 and TRBJ1-1; no firm D call. The germline V gene encodes CDR1 SGHTA and CDR2 FQGNSA. CDR3 length: 12 amino acids. Trimming took off 4 bases at V and 10 bases at J, with 13 bases between the two ends. The DNA for the CDR3 is TGTGCCAGCAGCTATGAGACTTCTAGAGCTTTCTTT. It encodes CASSYETSRAFF.

The chain is built from TRBV11-2 and TRBJ2-5; D is unclear. The CDR3 is 12 residues long. Trimming took 5 bases from V and 1 from J, leaving 5 bases between them. The germline gives CDR1 SGHAT, CDR2 FQNNGV. The CDR3 DNA follows: TGTGCCAGCAGCCCTACCCAAGAGACCCAGTACTTC. Encoded protein: CASSPTQETQYF.